Reported below is one TCR beta chain. Its antigen is unknown. The assay was immunoSEQ multiplex PCR, and TCRdb's table has in-frame clones only and misses some. The repertoire holds about 80,000 clones, with around nine tenths as singletons. The data belong to a study of OX40 agonist ivuxolimab in advanced cancers. Overall study: Ivuxolimab is an agonistic anti-OX40 (CD134) antibody, and patients were treated with it. While on treatment, patients had intravenous ivuxolimab at 0.01 to 10 mg/kg every 2 weeks.

The CDR3 loop spans 17 amino acids. V shed 3 bases and J shed 1 base, with 16 bases lying between them. Germline V lookup: CDR1 SGHVS, CDR2 FQNEAQ. Autoimmune disease history or systemic immunosuppression disqualified patients. Study results and limitations: Circulating CD4+ and CD8+ T cells showed clonal expansion by week 6 at 0.1 to 3.0 mg/kg.

The receptor's source is an adult with an advanced solid tumor such as melanoma, head and neck, liver or kidney cancer. The source was CD4+ or CD8+ T cells sorted from blood, collected in a trial of the OX40 agonist ivuxolimab. The chain employs TRBV7-8 and TRBJ1-3; D may be TRBD1 (5 bases). CDR3 DNA sequence: TGTGCCAGCAGCTTTTTCCAGGGAAACCCATCTGGAAACACCATATATTTT. Protein sequence: CASSFFQGNPSGNTIYF.